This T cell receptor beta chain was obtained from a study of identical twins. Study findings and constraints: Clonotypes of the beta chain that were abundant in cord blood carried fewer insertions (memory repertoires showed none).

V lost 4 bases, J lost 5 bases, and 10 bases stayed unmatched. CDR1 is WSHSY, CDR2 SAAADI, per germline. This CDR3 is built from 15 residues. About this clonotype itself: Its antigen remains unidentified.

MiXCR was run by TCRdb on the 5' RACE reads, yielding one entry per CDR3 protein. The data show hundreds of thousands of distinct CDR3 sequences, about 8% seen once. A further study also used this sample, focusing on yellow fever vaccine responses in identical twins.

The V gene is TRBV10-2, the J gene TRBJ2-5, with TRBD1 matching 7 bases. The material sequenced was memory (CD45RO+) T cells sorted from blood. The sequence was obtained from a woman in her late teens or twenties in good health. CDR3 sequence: CASSVQAGGGETQYF. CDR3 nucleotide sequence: TGCGCCAGCAGTGTACAGGCAGGGGGTGGGGAGACCCAGTACTTC.